The 29 T cell receptor beta chains below come from one sample, sequenced in a study of cytomegalovirus exposure and HLA in healthy donors. PCR involved 60 Vbeta and 13 Jbeta primers. Sequencing was performed with immunoSEQ multiplex PCR; in TCRdb, only in-frame clones are kept and a portion is missing. The table records roughly 140,000 clones, about four fifths of them present only once. The sample was PBMCs. The receptors shown here come from a man aged 50 to 60 in good health and CMV-seropositive.

The gene calls are TRBV4-2 and TRBJ1-4, with D perhaps TRBD1 (5 bases). Germline CDR1 LGHNA, CDR2 YNFKEQ. This CDR3 comprises 18 residues. V lost 0 bases and J lost 0, with 14 bases in between. CDR3 DNA: TGTGCCAGCAGCCAAGATCTAGACAGTCGAGCAACTAATGAAAAACTGTTTTTT. It encodes CASSQDLDSRATNEKLFF.

This clone was counted between two and nine times. The V and J genes are TRBV7-9 and TRBJ2-4, with 8 bases that match TRBD2. Germline CDR1 SEHNR, CDR2 FQNEAQ (reference sequence). After removal of 1 base from V and 3 bases from J, the junction contained 8 bases not matched to a gene. The CDR3 is 17 residues long. This CDR3 is CASSLGGLAGNKNIQYF. CDR3 nucleotide sequence: TGTGCCAGCAGCTTAGGAGGTCTAGCGGGCAACAAAAACATTCAGTACTTC.

This chain uses TRBV28 with TRBJ2-7; perhaps TRBD2 as D (5 bases). Per the germline V gene, CDR1 is MDHEN and CDR2 is SYDVKM. This CDR3 spans 14 amino acids. Trimming cost V 4 bases and J 6 bases, with 16 bases left between them. The CDR3, as DNA: TGTGCCAGCAGTTCTCGGGGAGACGGGCCCGAGCAGTACTTC. The encoded protein is CASSSRGDGPEQYF.

The chain couples TRBV5-8 to TRBJ2-3, with D possibly matching TRBD2 (6 bases). Germline V gene sequence: CDR1 SGHTS, CDR2 YDEGEE. V was pared by 3 bases and J by 1 base, with 9 bases between. The CDR3 loop spans 14 amino acids. The CDR3 region is CASSSGVRTDTQYF. The DNA of the CDR3 is TGTGCCAGCAGCTCGGGGGTCCGCACAGATACGCAGTATTTT.

The chain uses TRBV27 and TRBJ2-7; 9 positions match TRBD1. Germline CDR1 reads MNHEY; CDR2 reads SMNVEV (reference sequence). The CDR3 runs 14 residues. The junction had 5 bases not matched to a gene; V was cut back by 6 bases and J by 2 bases. In DNA form, the CDR3 reads TGTGCCAGCAGGCTCGGGACAGGGCCCTACGAGCAGTACTTC. This encodes CASRLGTGPYEQYF.

The chain links TRBV18 to TRBJ2-1, with D perhaps matching TRBD1 (7 bases). This CDR3 has 14 residues. The ends were cut back, 3 bases at V and 5 bases at J, with 11 bases in the middle. CDR1 and CDR2 from the germline V gene are KGHSH and LQKENI. CDR3: CASSPAGGNNEQFF. For the CDR3, the DNA is TGTGCCAGCTCACCGGCAGGGGGGAACAATGAGCAGTTCTTC.

This sequence joins TRBV2 and TRBJ1-2, with TRBD1 matching over 8 bases. The V and J ends lost 3 bases and 5 bases, in that order; junction bases with no gene match: 2. CDR1 and CDR2 from the germline V gene are SNHLY and FYNNEI. The CDR3 loop spans 13 amino acids. DNA of the CDR3: TGTGCCAGCAGTGATCAGGGGGCTTATGGCTACACCTTC. Translating it yields CASSDQGAYGYTF.

The rearrangement links TRBV7-8 to TRBJ1-2; D might be TRBD1 (5 bases). V was cut by 6 bases and J by 0 bases, with 23 bases left in between. This CDR3 has 18 amino acids. CDR1 and CDR2 (germline): SGHVS, FQNEAQ. The CDR3 region has the DNA TGTGCCAGCAGTCCCACCCGGCAGGGTACCCCTTCTAACTATGGCTACACCTTC. As protein: CASSPTRQGTPSNYGYTF.

The chain couples TRBV4-2 to TRBJ1-2; 7 bases agree with TRBD1. Trimming cost V 4 bases and J 5 bases; bases outside gene matches: 10. This CDR3 region has 15 residues. Germline V gene data show CDR1 as LGHNA and CDR2 as YNFKEQ. The CDR3 reads CASSPPGQTLYGYTF. The CDR3 DNA follows: TGTGCCAGCAGCCCGCCGGGACAGACATTATATGGCTACACCTTC.

J is TRBJ1-2 and V is TRBV28; 9 positions match TRBD1. The V gene's germline CDR1 is MDHEN and CDR2 SYDVKM. The CDR3 runs 17 residues. V lost 6 bases, J lost 2 bases, and 13 bases stayed unmatched. The CDR3, as DNA: TGTGCCAGCAGAAGACCTGCGGGACAGGGCCTCAACTATGGCTACACCTTC. As protein: CASRRPAGQGLNYGYTF.

V usage is TRBV28 and J usage is TRBJ1-4; 10 bases match TRBD1. The CDR3 runs to 15 residues. Germline V lookup: CDR1 MDHEN, CDR2 SYDVKM. V lost 4 bases and J lost 7; bases outside the gene matches: 6. The CDR3, as DNA: TGTGCCAGCAGTTCGTCGGGACAGGGGTCTGAAAAACTGTTTTTT. This encodes CASSSSGQGSEKLFF.

The chain joins TRBV5-6 to TRBJ1-2; maybe TRBD1 (5 bases). The germline V and J ends were trimmed by 4 bases and 4 bases, with 17 bases remaining between them. The length of the CDR3 is 15 residues. Germline V gene lookup returns CDR1 SGHDT and CDR2 YYEEEE. The CDR3 is CASSLGSLGGYGYTF. The DNA for the CDR3 is TGTGCCAGCAGCCTAGGGAGCCTGGGGGGCTATGGCTACACCTTC.

This chain uses TRBV19 with TRBJ1-4, with D tentatively TRBD1 (5 bases). The V gene lost 3 bases and the J gene lost 12 bases, with 8 bases spanning the gap. The CDR3 length is 11 residues. CDR1 and CDR2 (germline): LNHDA, SQIVND (reference sequence). DNA for the CDR3: TGTGCCAGTAGTATGGGGGGGGAACTGTTTTTT. It yields the protein CASSMGGELFF.

V and J are TRBV5-1 and TRBJ2-3; D remains unclear. Germline V gene lookup returns CDR1 SGHRS and CDR2 YFSETQ. V lost 2 bases and J lost 2, with 9 bases in between. The CDR3 length is 14 residues. Here the CDR3 reads CASSFSRYTDTQYF. DNA of the CDR3: TGCGCCAGCAGCTTTAGTAGATACACAGATACGCAGTATTTT.

In its sample, this clone was seen once. V and J are TRBV2 and TRBJ2-3, with D tentatively TRBD2 (6 bases). CDR3 length: 13 amino acids. With 7 bases removed from V and 0 bases from J, the gap between germline ends came to 8 bases. CDR1 and CDR2 (germline): SNHLY, FYNNEI. CDR3 bases: TGTGCCAGCAACGCGGGAAGCACAGATACGCAGTATTTT. This encodes CASNAGSTDTQYF.

The chain recombines TRBV4-1 with TRBJ2-1, with a weak D call TRBD1 (5 bases). Germline assignment: CDR1 MGHRA and CDR2 YSYEKL. Trimming cost V 0 bases and J 8 bases, with 14 bases left between them. The CDR3 extends over 15 amino acids. CDR3 sequence reads: CASSQDLQGGDEQFF. The CDR3 DNA sequence: TGCGCCAGCAGCCAAGATCTTCAGGGTGGGGATGAGCAGTTCTTC.

This sequence joins TRBV5-1 and TRBJ1-2; 7 nucleotides match TRBD1. In germline, CDR1 is SGHRS, CDR2 YFSETQ. The J segment lost 7 bases and the V segment lost 3 bases, leaving 12 bases of the junction unmatched. The CDR3 covers 15 residues. This CDR3 is CASSSRPEDRVGYTF. The DNA of the CDR3 is TGCGCCAGCAGCTCGAGACCTGAAGACAGGGTTGGCTACACCTTC.

V gene TRBV10-3 combines with J gene TRBJ2-7, with 11 bases that match TRBD1. The CDR3 consists of 15 residues. V trimming: 2 bases; J trimming: 4 bases; junction bases outside the gene matches: 4. Per germline, CDR1 ENHRY and CDR2 SYGVKD. CDR3 DNA: TGTGCCATCAGTGAGGGGACAGGGGGGGGGTACGAGCAGTACTTC. Its translation: CAISEGTGGGYEQYF.

This chain connects TRBV11-1 to TRBJ1-4; D is undetermined. Germline V CDR1 and CDR2: SGHAT, FQDESV (reference sequence). V was pared by 3 bases and J by 8 bases, with 10 bases between. This CDR3 has 13 amino acids. The CDR3 protein is CASSFPRSEKLFF. In DNA form, the CDR3 reads TGTGCCAGCAGCTTCCCACGGTCGGAAAAACTGTTTTTT.

J is TRBJ2-5 and V is TRBV5-6, with 9 bases that match TRBD2. Germline V gene data show CDR1 as SGHDT and CDR2 as YYEEEE. This CDR3 has 15 amino acids. Trimming took 0 bases from V and 5 from J; bases not matched to a gene: 5. CDR3 sequence reads: CASSLASSGRETQYF. The CDR3 nucleotides are TGTGCCAGCAGCTTGGCGTCGAGCGGGAGGGAGACCCAGTACTTC.

This clone was seen a single time. The gene calls are TRBV5-4 and TRBJ2-7, with 7 bases aligning to TRBD2. The CDR3 has 18 residues. Germline CDR1 SGHNT, CDR2 YYREEE (reference sequence). Trimming at V came to 4 bases and at J to 4 bases, leaving 20 bases not matched to a gene. Here the CDR3 DNA reads TGTGCCAGCAGCCATGGACTACTCAGGGAGGGGTCCACATACGAGCAGTACTTC. It encodes CASSHGLLREGSTYEQYF.

The rearrangement joins TRBV28 to TRBJ2-7; possibly TRBD1 for D (6 bases). The germline CDR1 and CDR2 sequences are MDHEN and SYDVKM. The V and J ends lost 2 bases and 0 bases respectively, with 11 bases between them. CDR3 length: 15 residues. This CDR3 reads CASSLLGTSSYEQYF. DNA for the CDR3: TGTGCCAGCAGTTTACTAGGGACATCCTCCTACGAGCAGTACTTC.

The chain uses TRBV30 and TRBJ1-5; tentatively, D is TRBD1 (5 bases). Trimming cost V 3 bases and J 4 bases, with 10 bases left between them. CDR3 size: 13 residues. The germline V gene has CDR1 GTSNPN and CDR2 SVGIG (reference sequence). The CDR3 nucleotides are TGTGCCTGGAGCCTCCAGGGAAATCAGCCCCAGCATTTT. Residues: CAWSLQGNQPQHF.

Only a few counts were recorded for this clone. The J gene is TRBJ2-5, the V gene TRBV7-6, with a weak D call TRBD1 (6 bases). Trimming pared 3 bases from V and 7 bases from J, leaving 12 bases between. Germline V gene lookup returns CDR1 SGHVS and CDR2 FNYEAQ. The CDR3 runs to 13 residues. CDR3 residues: CASSFGRGGTQYF. Written as DNA, the CDR3 is TGTGCCAGCAGCTTTGGCAGAGGGGGGACCCAGTACTTC.

J is TRBJ1-6 and V is TRBV10-1; 9 positions agree with TRBD1. Trimming at V came to 6 bases and at J to 8 bases, leaving 8 bases not matched to a gene. The CDR3 sequence is 15 residues long. Germline assignment: CDR1 WNHNN and CDR2 SYGVQD (reference sequence). The CDR3, as DNA: TGCGCCAGCAGAGTACAGGGGGCGAAGGATTCACCCCTCCACTTT. Residues: CASRVQGAKDSPLHF.

The sample holds one count of this clone. V and J are TRBV5-4 and TRBJ2-3, with 8 bases that match TRBD2. CDR1 SGHNT and CDR2 YYREEE come from the germline V gene (reference sequence). CDR3 length: 17 residues. V trimming: 1 base; J trimming: 0 bases; junction bases outside the gene matches: 7. CDR3 nucleotide sequence: TGTGCCAGCAGCTTGAGTAGGACTAGCTCTAGCACAGATACGCAGTATTTT. This translates into CASSLSRTSSSTDTQYF.

In its sample, this clone was seen a few times. DNA for the CDR3: TGTGCCAGCAGTGCTGGCAGGGTGTACGCTGGAAACACCATATATTTT. This encodes CASSAGRVYAGNTIYF. V usage is TRBV6-1 and J usage is TRBJ1-3, with D possibly TRBD1 on 5 matching bases. The germline V gene has CDR1 MNHNS and CDR2 SASEGT. The CDR3 consists of 16 residues. V was cut by 4 bases and J by 2 bases, with 15 bases left in between.

This clone was seen a few times. V usage is TRBV30 and J usage is TRBJ2-1; a possible D gene is TRBD1 (7 bases). Germline CDR1 reads GTSNPN; CDR2 reads SVGIG (reference sequence). V gave up 1 base and J gave up 2 bases, with 12 bases separating them. The CDR3 runs 15 residues. The CDR3 DNA is TGTGCCTGGAGTGATGGAGGGGGCGCCTACAATGAGCAGTTCTTC. Its translation is CAWSDGGGAYNEQFF.

This chain uses TRBV27 with TRBJ2-7, with D possibly being TRBD1 (6 bases). The germline V gene has CDR1 MNHEY and CDR2 SMNVEV (reference sequence). The CDR3 spans 15 residues. Trimming shortened V by 0 bases and J by 0 bases, and 9 bases separated the two germline ends. The CDR3 nucleotides read TGTGCCAGCAGTTTATCGGACAGAGGCTCCTACGAGCAGTACTTC. This codes for CASSLSDRGSYEQYF.